This is a list of T cell receptor beta chains from one sample in a study of blood T cell repertoires in COVID-19. The table came from immunoSEQ multiplex PCR; TCRdb's copy has only in-frame clones and leaves some out. The table records 350,000 to 450,000 clones, 70% to 90% of them present only once. Specimen: peripheral blood. The receptors were sampled from a man aged 35-49 years with acute or convalescent COVID-19. CDR3s include the opening cysteine and the closing phenylalanine or tryptophan. A D gene is named only where the DNA matches it firmly. Size values are once, few and many counts, or a class for expanded clones, and some rows have none.

d_gene	v_gene	j_gene	abundance	CDR3aa	CDR3nt
TRBD2	TRBV25-1	TRBJ2-1	many	CASSREGRETGNNEQFF	TGTGCCAGCTCTAGAGAGGGGCGGGAGACGGGGAACAATGAGCAGTTCTTC
.	TRBV30	TRBJ2-1	.	CAWSRSNEQFF	TGTGCCTGGAGTCGGTCCAATGAGCAGTTCTTC
.	TRBV3-1/TRBV3-2	TRBJ2-2	.	CATGERDTGELFF	TGTGCCACTGGGGAGCGCGATACCGGGGAGCTGTTTTTT
.	TRBV19	TRBJ1-3	.	CASSMYGLSGNTIYF	TGTGCCAGTAGTATGTACGGTCTCTCTGGAAACACCATATATTTT
TRBD1	TRBV14	TRBJ2-7	.	CASSRLTGAEQYF	TGTGCCAGCAGCCGACTTACAGGGGCCGAGCAGTACTTC
.	TRBV14	TRBJ2-7	.	CASSGSADSSYEQYF	TGTGCCAGCAGCGGGAGTGCGGACAGTTCCTACGAGCAGTACTTC
.	TRBV20-1	TRBJ2-1	.	CSASSGRHYNEQFF	TGCAGTGCTAGTTCGGGGAGACATTATAATGAGCAGTTCTTC
.	TRBV4-1	TRBJ2-7	few	CASSQYRFYEQYF	TGCGCCAGCAGCCAGTACAGGTTCTACGAGCAGTACTTC
.	TRBV19	TRBJ1-5	.	CASSMRRAENQPQHF	TGTGCCAGTAGTATGCGGCGGGCAGAGAATCAGCCCCAGCATTTT
TRBD1	TRBV6-6	TRBJ2-1	.	CASSVGTGFDEQFF	TGTGCCAGCAGTGTCGGGACAGGGTTTGATGAGCAGTTCTTC
.	TRBV14	TRBJ2-7	.	CASSRNTGGEQYF	TGTGCCAGCAGCCGGAATACAGGCGGCGAGCAGTACTTC
TRBD2	TRBV7-9	TRBJ2-1	.	CASRSSSGLVRSYNEQFF	TGTGCCAGCAGATCTTCTAGCGGCCTAGTCCGCTCCTACAATGAGCAGTTCTTC
TRBD1	TRBV7-8	TRBJ1-3	.	CASSLWTGMSSGNTIYF	TGTGCCAGCAGCCTATGGACAGGGATGAGCTCTGGAAACACCATATATTTT
TRBD2	TRBV11-2	TRBJ2-1	.	CASSLGGINEQFF	TGTGCCAGCAGCTTGGGAGGGATCAATGAGCAGTTCTTC
.	TRBV30	TRBJ1-5	.	CAWSGLRVFQPQHF	TGTGCCTGGAGTGGGTTGAGGGTTTTTCAGCCCCAGCATTTT
TRBD2	TRBV5-4	TRBJ2-1	.	CASSPGTSLEQFF	TGTGCCAGCAGCCCCGGGACTAGTCTTGAGCAGTTCTTC
TRBD1	TRBV5-1	TRBJ2-7	once	CASSFGTGGHEQYF	TGCGCCAGCAGCTTCGGGACAGGGGGCCACGAGCAGTACTTC